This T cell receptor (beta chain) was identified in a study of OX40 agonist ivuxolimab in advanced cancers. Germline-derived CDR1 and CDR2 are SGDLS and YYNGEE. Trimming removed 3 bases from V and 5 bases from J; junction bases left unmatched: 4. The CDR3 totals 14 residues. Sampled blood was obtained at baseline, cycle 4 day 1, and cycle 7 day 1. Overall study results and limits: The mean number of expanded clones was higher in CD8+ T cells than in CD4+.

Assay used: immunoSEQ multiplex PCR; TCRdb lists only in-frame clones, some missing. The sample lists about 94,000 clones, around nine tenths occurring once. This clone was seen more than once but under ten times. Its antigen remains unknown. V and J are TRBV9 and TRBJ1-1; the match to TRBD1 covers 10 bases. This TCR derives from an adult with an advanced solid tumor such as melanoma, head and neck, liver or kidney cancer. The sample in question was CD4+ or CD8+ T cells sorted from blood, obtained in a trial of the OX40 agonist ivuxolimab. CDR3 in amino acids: CASSGQGAGTEAFF. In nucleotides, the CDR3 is TGTGCCAGCAGCGGACAGGGGGCGGGGACTGAAGCTTTCTTT.